The rows below give T cell receptor beta chains drawn from one sample of a study of blood T cell repertoires in COVID-19. Using immunoSEQ multiplex PCR, the repertoire was profiled, and TCRdb retains in-frame clones only, with some absent. The data contain about 180,000 clones, roughly 86% of them seen just once; the ten biggest clones take up over 7%. The sequencing input was PBMCs or T cells enriched from blood (not recorded which). These receptors originate from a woman aged 25 to 39 who had recovered from COVID-19. Both conserved end residues are part of each CDR3. A D gene is named only where the DNA matches it firmly. The listing skips clone size in some rows; elsewhere it reads once, few, many or a size class.

clone_size | j_call | d_call | v_call | cdr3_aa | cdr3_nt
. | TRBJ2-7 | TRBD1 | TRBV28 | CASSLVWGQVISSGTYEQYF | TGTGCCAGCAGTCTCGTATGGGGACAGGTTATCTCATCGGGGACCTACGAGCAGTACTTC
few | TRBJ1-1 | . | TRBV7-9 | CASSELTEAFF | TGTGCCAGCAGTGAGTTAACTGAAGCTTTCTTT
. | TRBJ2-3 | . | TRBV7-3 | CASSLYPRQVEDTQYF | TGTGCCAGCAGCTTATATCCCAGGCAGGTAGAGGATACGCAGTATTTT
. | TRBJ1-1 | . | TRBV7-9 | CASSVFRDTNTEAFF | TGTGCCAGCAGCGTATTCCGGGACACGAACACTGAAGCTTTCTTT
. | TRBJ2-2 | . | TRBV6-4 | CASSDSMGPGELFF | TGTGCCAGCAGTGACTCGATGGGGCCCGGGGAGCTGTTTTTT
. | TRBJ2-1 | TRBD1 | TRBV19 | CASSVSGTGGNEQFF | TGTGCCAGTAGTGTATCCGGGACAGGGGGCAATGAGCAGTTCTTC
. | TRBJ2-4 | TRBD1 | TRBV28 | CASRSARDRGWNIQYF | TGTGCCAGCAGGTCGGCCCGGGACAGGGGGTGGAACATTCAGTACTTC
. | TRBJ2-7 | . | TRBV11-2 | CASSLETGMIYEQYF | TGTGCCAGCAGCTTAGAAACAGGGATGATATACGAGCAGTACTTC
. | TRBJ2-1 | TRBD2 | TRBV2 | CASQRLAGLYNEQFF | TGTGCCAGTCAGCGACTAGCGGGCCTTTACAATGAGCAGTTCTTC
. | TRBJ2-5 | TRBD1 | TRBV2 | CASIGTGGETQYF | TGTGCCAGCATAGGAACAGGGGGCGAGACCCAGTACTTC
. | TRBJ2-6 | . | TRBV28 | CASSSGGAGANVLTF | TGTGCCAGCAGCTCGGGGGGCGCGGGGGCCAACGTCCTGACTTTC
few | TRBJ1-2 | . | TRBV5-6 | CASSKSTVFNYGYTF | TGTGCCAGCAGCAAGTCGACAGTGTTTAACTATGGCTACACCTTC
. | TRBJ2-7 | TRBD1 | TRBV5-6 | CASSRPGQGTYEQYF | TGTGCCAGCAGCCGACCGGGACAGGGAACCTACGAGCAGTACTTC
. | TRBJ1-4 | TRBD1 | TRBV28 | CASSFIQGPATNEKLFF | TGTGCCAGCAGCTTTATACAGGGGCCTGCAACTAATGAAAAACTGTTTTTT
. | TRBJ1-1 | TRBD1 | TRBV5-4 | CASSLGDRERTEAFF | TGTGCCAGCAGCTTGGGGGACAGGGAGAGGACTGAAGCTTTCTTT
. | TRBJ2-7 | . | TRBV7-2 | CASSTRSSYEQYF | TGTGCCAGCAGTACTAGGAGCTCCTACGAGCAGTACTTC
. | TRBJ2-1 | . | TRBV3-1/TRBV3-2 | CASSQDHLLTSYNEQFF | TGTGCCAGCAGCCAAGATCACTTATTAACCTCCTACAATGAGCAGTTCTTC
. | TRBJ2-1 | . | TRBV5-1 | CASSLVGRGYGIKQFF | TGCGCCAGCAGCTTGGTGGGTCGCGGATATGGAATTAAGCAGTTCTTC
. | TRBJ2-5 | TRBD1 | TRBV7-9 | CASSPEGAETQYF | TGTGCCAGCAGCCCAGAGGGGGCAGAGACCCAGTACTTC
. | TRBJ1-5 | . | TRBV28 | CASSFPSRGRGDYSNQPQHF | TGTGCCAGCAGTTTCCCATCTCGAGGCAGGGGCGATTATAGCAATCAGCCCCAGCATTTT
few | TRBJ1-4 | . | TRBV5-1 | CASRPDSNNEKLFF | TGCGCCAGCAGGCCGGACAGTAATAATGAAAAACTGTTTTTT
. | TRBJ2-1 | TRBD1 | TRBV10-3 | CAIGTADYNEQFF | TGTGCCATCGGGACAGCTGACTACAATGAGCAGTTCTTC
. | TRBJ2-1 | TRBD2 | TRBV27 | CASRVTSGASYNEQFF | TGTGCCAGCAGGGTGACTAGCGGGGCCTCCTACAATGAGCAGTTCTTC
. | TRBJ2-5 | TRBD2 | TRBV11-2 | CASSLGTGATLAVQETQYF | TGTGCCAGCAGCTTAGGCACCGGGGCCACACTAGCGGTTCAAGAGACCCAGTACTTC
once | TRBJ2-7 | TRBD2 | TRBV28 | CASSPGTSGSFFYEQYF | TGTGCCAGCAGTCCGGGGACTAGCGGGAGTTTTTTCTACGAGCAGTACTTC
. | TRBJ2-2 | . | TRBV9 | CASSVLAGELFF | TGTGCCAGCAGCGTATTAGCCGGGGAGCTGTTTTTT
. | TRBJ1-6 | . | TRBV28 | CASSLRGASYNSPLHF | TGTGCCAGCAGTTTGCGGGGGGCTTCCTATAATTCACCCCTCCACTTT
. | TRBJ2-1 | . | TRBV11-2 | CASSLFSLNEQFF | TGTGCCAGCAGCTTATTTTCACTCAATGAGCAGTTCTTC
. | TRBJ2-1 | TRBD1 | TRBV28 | CASSLLGQYNEQFF | TGTGCCAGCAGTTTACTGGGACAGTACAATGAGCAGTTCTTC
once | TRBJ2-6 | TRBD1 | TRBV3-1/TRBV3-2 | CASSPRGQGAYSGANVLTF | TGTGCCAGCAGCCCGAGGGGACAGGGGGCCTATTCTGGGGCCAACGTCCTGACTTTC
. | TRBJ2-7 | TRBD1 | TRBV9 | CASSVGSGRTGFPYEQYF | TGTGCCAGCAGCGTAGGTTCGGGGAGGACAGGGTTCCCCTACGAGCAGTACTTC
once | TRBJ1-5 | . | TRBV19 | CASSIGRVTFSNQPQHF | TGTGCCAGTAGTATAGGCCGAGTGACATTTAGCAATCAGCCCCAGCATTTT
once | TRBJ1-2 | . | TRBV28 | CASSLRRDYGYTF | TGTGCCAGCAGTTTGCGCCGGGACTATGGCTACACCTTC
. | TRBJ1-2 | TRBD1 | TRBV28 | CASSLSGQSYGYTF | TGTGCCAGCAGTTTGTCGGGACAGTCGTATGGCTACACCTTC
. | TRBJ1-2 | . | TRBV19 | CASSPLPTANYGYTF | TGTGCCAGTAGTCCCCTCCCGACAGCTAACTATGGCTACACCTTC
. | TRBJ1-1 | . | TRBV5-4 | CASSPGPLGTEAFF | TGTGCCAGCAGTCCGGGTCCCCTAGGAACTGAAGCTTTCTTT
. | TRBJ1-1 | . | TRBV18 | CASSDTRRDTEAFF | TGTGCCAGCTCAGACACAAGGAGGGACACTGAAGCTTTCTTT
. | TRBJ2-7 | . | TRBV6-5 | CASNRGGPYEQYF | TGTGCCAGCAATAGAGGCGGCCCCTACGAGCAGTACTTC
. | TRBJ1-2 | TRBD1 | TRBV28 | CASRTGGGYTF | TGTGCCAGCCGGACAGGAGGAGGCTACACCTTC
. | TRBJ2-7 | TRBD1 | TRBV19 | CASSPRDRVPYEQYF | TGTGCCAGTAGCCCCCGGGACAGGGTCCCCTACGAGCAGTACTTC
. | TRBJ2-2 | . | TRBV7-2 | CASSLAWLNTGELFF | TGTGCCAGCAGCTTAGCGTGGCTGAACACCGGGGAGCTGTTTTTT
. | TRBJ2-3 | . | TRBV2 | CASSRAGSTDTQYF | TGTGCCAGCTCGAGGGCGGGGAGCACAGATACGCAGTATTTT
. | TRBJ2-1 | . | TRBV3-1/TRBV3-2 | CASSQGGRPGNNEQFF | TGTGCCAGCAGCCAAGGGGGGAGGCCGGGGAACAATGAGCAGTTCTTC
. | TRBJ2-7 | TRBD2 | TRBV4-2 | CASSQEGTSGYEQYF | TGTGCCAGCAGCCAAGAAGGGACTAGCGGTTACGAGCAGTACTTC
. | TRBJ1-1 | . | TRBV24-1 | CATSDRDTTKAEAFF | TGTGCCACCAGTGATCGGGACACGACGAAGGCTGAAGCTTTCTTT
. | TRBJ1-2 | TRBD1 | TRBV13 | CASSIRQGGLEGYTF | TGTGCCAGCAGCATCAGACAGGGTGGGTTGGAGGGCTACACCTTC
many | TRBJ2-5 | . | TRBV12-3/TRBV12-4 | CASSLTGTETQYF | TGTGCCAGCAGTTTAACAGGGACGGAGACCCAGTACTTC
. | TRBJ1-6 | . | TRBV28 | CASSFSTGNSPLHF | TGTGCCAGCAGTTTTTCCACGGGGAATTCACCCCTCCACTTT
. | TRBJ1-1 | . | TRBV28 | CASNQDGGDTEAFF | TGTGCCAGCAACCAAGATGGAGGAGACACTGAAGCTTTCTTT
few | TRBJ2-7 | TRBD2 | TRBV6-5 | CASSYLAGVYEQYF | TGTGCCAGCAGTTACTTGGCGGGAGTATACGAGCAGTACTTC
. | TRBJ2-1 | TRBD2 | TRBV19 | CASSNPGGVDEQFF | TGTGCCAGTAGCAACCCCGGGGGGGTGGATGAGCAGTTCTTC
. | TRBJ2-7 | TRBD1 | TRBV28 | CASSLGRDRETYEQYF | TGTGCCAGCAGTTTGGGGAGGGACAGGGAAACCTACGAGCAGTACTTC
. | TRBJ2-3 | TRBD2 | TRBV5-5 | CASTFLLAGADTQYF | TGTGCCAGCACTTTTCTGCTAGCGGGAGCTGATACGCAGTATTTT
. | TRBJ1-6 | . | TRBV7-8 | CASRKGGGLQEGALHF | TGTGCCAGCAGAAAAGGCGGGGGGCTTCAGGAGGGGGCCCTCCACTTT
. | TRBJ2-1 | . | TRBV18 | CASSPPRGRGRENEQFF | TGTGCCAGCTCACCACCGCGGGGGCGCGGGCGGGAGAATGAGCAGTTCTTC
. | TRBJ2-2 | . | TRBV7-9 | CASSSDIVVSGELFF | TGTGCCAGCAGTTCGGACATAGTCGTTTCTGGGGAGCTGTTTTTT
. | TRBJ1-2 | TRBD1 | TRBV19 | CASTGTGRILGYGYTF | TGTGCCAGTACCGGGACAGGACGGATTTTGGGGTATGGCTACACCTTC
. | TRBJ2-3 | TRBD2 | TRBV27 | CASSLTGLAGLDTQYF | TGTGCCAGCAGTTTAACAGGGCTAGCGGGACTAGATACGCAGTATTTT
. | TRBJ2-1 | TRBD2 | TRBV18 | CASSPPKGAGGENEQFF | TGTGCCAGCTCACCACCGAAAGGCGCGGGAGGAGAAAATGAGCAGTTCTTC
. | TRBJ2-1 | . | TRBV7-3 | CSSSPAKALLDEQFF | TGTTCCAGCAGCCCCGCCAAAGCCCTATTAGATGAGCAGTTCTTC